Listed here is a single T cell receptor (beta chain). Its antigen is unknown. The record originates from a study of shared clonotypes between healthy human individuals. CD45RO-negative, CCR7-selected cells formed the naive CD8 fraction, which excluded terminally differentiated effector memory CD45RA+ cells. Repertoires were generated with immunoSEQ multiplex PCR, while TCRdb's copy carries only in-frame clones and drops some. Of a few million clones listed, roughly 95% are singletons. General study points: Shared across a handful of donors were around 5% of the naive CD4 clonotypes.

V dropped 5 bases and J dropped 3; count of bases not matched to a gene: 11. CDR3 length: 17 residues. Germline V gives CDR1 MNHEY, CDR2 SMNVEV (reference sequence). The chain links TRBV27 to TRBJ2-7; 12 bases fit TRBD1. This sequence was found in a young man in good health. Some clones in this sample may be carry-over from other donors' samples. Sample: naive CD8+ T cells from PBMCs. CDR3 loop: CASSIYPGQGAHYEQYF. DNA for the CDR3: TGTGCCAGCAGTATCTATCCGGGACAGGGGGCTCACTACGAGCAGTACTTC.